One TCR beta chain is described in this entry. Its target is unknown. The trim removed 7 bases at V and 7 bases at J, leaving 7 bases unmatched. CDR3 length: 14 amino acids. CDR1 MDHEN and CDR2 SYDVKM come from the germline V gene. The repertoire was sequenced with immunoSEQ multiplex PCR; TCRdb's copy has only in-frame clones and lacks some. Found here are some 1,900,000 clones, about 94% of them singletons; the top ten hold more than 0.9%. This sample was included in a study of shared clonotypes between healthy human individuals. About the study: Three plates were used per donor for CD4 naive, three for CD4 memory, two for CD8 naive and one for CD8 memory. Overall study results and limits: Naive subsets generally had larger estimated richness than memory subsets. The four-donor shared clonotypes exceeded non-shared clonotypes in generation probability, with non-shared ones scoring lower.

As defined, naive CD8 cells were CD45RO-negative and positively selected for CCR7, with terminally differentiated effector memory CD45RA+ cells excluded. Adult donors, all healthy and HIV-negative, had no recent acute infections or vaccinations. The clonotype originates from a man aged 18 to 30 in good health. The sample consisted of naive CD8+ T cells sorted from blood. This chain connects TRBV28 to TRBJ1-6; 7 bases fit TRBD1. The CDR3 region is CASIEDRLNSPLHF. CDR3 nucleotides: TGTGCCAGCATCGAGGACAGGTTGAATTCACCCCTCCACTTT.